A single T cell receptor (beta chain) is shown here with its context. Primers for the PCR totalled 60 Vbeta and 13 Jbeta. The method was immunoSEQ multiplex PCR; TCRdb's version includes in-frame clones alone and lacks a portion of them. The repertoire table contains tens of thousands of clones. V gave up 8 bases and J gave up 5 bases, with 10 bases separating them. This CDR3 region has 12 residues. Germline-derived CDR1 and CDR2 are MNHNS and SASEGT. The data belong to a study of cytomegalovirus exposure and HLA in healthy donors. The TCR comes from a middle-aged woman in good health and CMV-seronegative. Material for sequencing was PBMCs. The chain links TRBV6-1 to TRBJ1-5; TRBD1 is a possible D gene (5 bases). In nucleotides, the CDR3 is TGTGCCAGCTCCTTAGGGGATCAGCCCCAGCATTTT. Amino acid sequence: CASSLGDQPQHF.